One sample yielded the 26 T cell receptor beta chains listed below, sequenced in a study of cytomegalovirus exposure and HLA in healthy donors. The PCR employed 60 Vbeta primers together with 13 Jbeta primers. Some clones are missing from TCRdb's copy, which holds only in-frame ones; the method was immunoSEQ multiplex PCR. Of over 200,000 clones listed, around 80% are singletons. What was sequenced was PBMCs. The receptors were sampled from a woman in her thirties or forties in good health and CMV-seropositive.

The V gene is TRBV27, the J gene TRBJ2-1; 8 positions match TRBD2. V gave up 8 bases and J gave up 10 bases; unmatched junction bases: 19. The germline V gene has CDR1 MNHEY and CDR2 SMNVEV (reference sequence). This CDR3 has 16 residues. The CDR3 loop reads CASYRPGLGRGGEQFF. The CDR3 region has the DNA TGTGCCAGCTATCGACCGGGACTAGGGCGCGGCGGGGAGCAGTTCTTC.

CDR3 residues: CASSVASSPGNTIYF. CDR3 nucleotide sequence: TGTGCCAGCAGCGTAGCTAGCTCACCTGGAAACACCATATATTTT. The rearrangement joins TRBV9 to TRBJ1-3, with no clear D. V was shortened by 0 bases and J by 2 bases, with 9 bases between the two germline ends. Germline CDR1 SGDLS, CDR2 YYNGEE. The CDR3 loop spans 15 amino acids.

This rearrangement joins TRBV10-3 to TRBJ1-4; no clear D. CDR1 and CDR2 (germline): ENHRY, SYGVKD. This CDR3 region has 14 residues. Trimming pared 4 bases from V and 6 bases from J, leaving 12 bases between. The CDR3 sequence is CAISVSMGDEKLFF. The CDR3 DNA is TGTGCCATCAGTGTCAGTATGGGCGATGAAAAACTGTTTTTT.

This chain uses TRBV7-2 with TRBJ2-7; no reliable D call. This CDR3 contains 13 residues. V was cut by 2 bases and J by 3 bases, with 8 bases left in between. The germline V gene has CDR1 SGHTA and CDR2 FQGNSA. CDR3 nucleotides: TGTGCCAGCAGCTTACAGATGGTCTACGAGCAGTACTTC. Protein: CASSLQMVYEQYF.

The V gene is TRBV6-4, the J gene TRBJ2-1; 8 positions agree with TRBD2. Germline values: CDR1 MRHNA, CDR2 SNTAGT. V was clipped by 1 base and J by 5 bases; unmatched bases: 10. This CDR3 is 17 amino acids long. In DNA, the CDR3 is TGTGCCAGCAGTGACTGGCACGGTAGCGGGGACGACAATGAGCAGTTCTTC. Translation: CASSDWHGSGDDNEQFF.

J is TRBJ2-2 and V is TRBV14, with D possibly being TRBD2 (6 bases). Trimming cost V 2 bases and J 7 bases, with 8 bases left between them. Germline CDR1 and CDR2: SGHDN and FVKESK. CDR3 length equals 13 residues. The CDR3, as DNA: TGTGCCAGCAGCCAATCGGGAGACGGGGAGCTGTTTTTT. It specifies CASSQSGDGELFF.

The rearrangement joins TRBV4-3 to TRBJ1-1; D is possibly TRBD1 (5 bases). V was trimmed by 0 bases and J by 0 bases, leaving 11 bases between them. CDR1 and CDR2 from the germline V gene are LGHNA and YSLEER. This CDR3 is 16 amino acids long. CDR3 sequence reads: CASSQDLGGVNTEAFF. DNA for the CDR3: TGCGCCAGCAGCCAAGATCTGGGAGGGGTGAACACTGAAGCTTTCTTT.

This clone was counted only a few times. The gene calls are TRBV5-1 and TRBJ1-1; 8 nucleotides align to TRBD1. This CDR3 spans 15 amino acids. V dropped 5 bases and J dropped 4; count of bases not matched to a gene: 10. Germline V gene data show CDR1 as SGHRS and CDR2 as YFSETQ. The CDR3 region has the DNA TGCGCCAGCAGGCCCCAGGGGGCTGTGGGCACTGAAGCTTTCTTT. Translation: CASRPQGAVGTEAFF.

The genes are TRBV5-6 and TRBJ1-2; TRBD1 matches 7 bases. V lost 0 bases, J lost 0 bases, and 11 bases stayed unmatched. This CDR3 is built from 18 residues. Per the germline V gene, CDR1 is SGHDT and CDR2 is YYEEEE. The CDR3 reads CASSLGFRGSPTNYGYTF. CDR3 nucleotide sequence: TGTGCCAGCAGCTTGGGGTTCAGGGGGTCCCCTACTAACTATGGCTACACCTTC.

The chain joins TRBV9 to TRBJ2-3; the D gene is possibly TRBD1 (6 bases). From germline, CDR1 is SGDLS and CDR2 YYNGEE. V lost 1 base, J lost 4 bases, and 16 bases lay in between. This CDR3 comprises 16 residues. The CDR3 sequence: CASSVKGGFLADTQYF. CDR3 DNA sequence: TGTGCCAGCAGCGTAAAAGGGGGTTTTCTCGCAGATACGCAGTATTTT.

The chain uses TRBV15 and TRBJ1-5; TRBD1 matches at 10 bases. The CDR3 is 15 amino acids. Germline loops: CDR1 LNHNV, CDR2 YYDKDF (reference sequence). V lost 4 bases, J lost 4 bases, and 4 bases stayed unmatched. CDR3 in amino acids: CATSTRGQGNQPQHF. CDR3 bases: TGTGCCACCAGCACCCGGGGACAGGGGAATCAGCCCCAGCATTTT.

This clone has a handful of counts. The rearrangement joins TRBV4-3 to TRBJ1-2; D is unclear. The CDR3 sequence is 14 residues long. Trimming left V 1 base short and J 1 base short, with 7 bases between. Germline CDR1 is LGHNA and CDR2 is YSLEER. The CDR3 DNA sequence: TGCGCCAGCAGCCAAGGGCGGGTTAACTATGGCTACACCTTC. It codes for CASSQGRVNYGYTF.

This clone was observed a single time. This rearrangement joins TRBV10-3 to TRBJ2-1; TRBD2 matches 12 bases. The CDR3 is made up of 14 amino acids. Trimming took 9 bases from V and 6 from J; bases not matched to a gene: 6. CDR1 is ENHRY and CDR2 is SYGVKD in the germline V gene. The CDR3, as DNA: TGTGCCATTGCGACTAGCGGGAGATCCAATGAGCAGTTCTTC. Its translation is CAIATSGRSNEQFF.

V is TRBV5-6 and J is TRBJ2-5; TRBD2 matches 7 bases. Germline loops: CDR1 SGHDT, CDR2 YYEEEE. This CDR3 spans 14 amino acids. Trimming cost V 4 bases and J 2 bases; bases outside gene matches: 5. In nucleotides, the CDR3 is TGTGCCAGCAGCCGAAGCGGGACTCAAGAGACCCAGTACTTC. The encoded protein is CASSRSGTQETQYF. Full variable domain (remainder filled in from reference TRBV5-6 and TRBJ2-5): DAGVTQSPTHLIKTRGQQVTLRCSPKSGHDTVSWYQQALGQGPQFIFQYYEEEERQRGNFPDRFSGHQFPNYSSELNVNALLLGDSALYLCASSRSGTQETQYFGPGTRLLVL.

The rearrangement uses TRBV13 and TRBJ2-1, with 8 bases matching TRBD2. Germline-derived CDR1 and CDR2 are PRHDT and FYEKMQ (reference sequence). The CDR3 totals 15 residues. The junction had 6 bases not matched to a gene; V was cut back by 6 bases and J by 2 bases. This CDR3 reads CASSISGMAYNEQFF. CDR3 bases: TGTGCCAGCAGTATTAGCGGGATGGCCTACAATGAGCAGTTCTTC.

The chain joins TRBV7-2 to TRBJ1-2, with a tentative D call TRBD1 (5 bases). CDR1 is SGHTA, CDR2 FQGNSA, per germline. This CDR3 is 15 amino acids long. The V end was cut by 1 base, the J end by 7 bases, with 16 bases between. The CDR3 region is CASSLDGAGRRGYTF. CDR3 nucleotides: TGTGCCAGCAGCTTAGATGGGGCGGGGCGTCGTGGCTACACCTTC.

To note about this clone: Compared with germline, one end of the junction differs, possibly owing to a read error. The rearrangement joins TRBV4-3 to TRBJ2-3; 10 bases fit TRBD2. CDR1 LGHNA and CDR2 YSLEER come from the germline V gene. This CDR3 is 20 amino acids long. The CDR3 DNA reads TGCGCCAGCAGCCAAGGACTAGCGGGTTGGGAGATACGCAGTTTACCGAGAACGTCTTTT. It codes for CASSQGLAGWEIRSLPRTSF.

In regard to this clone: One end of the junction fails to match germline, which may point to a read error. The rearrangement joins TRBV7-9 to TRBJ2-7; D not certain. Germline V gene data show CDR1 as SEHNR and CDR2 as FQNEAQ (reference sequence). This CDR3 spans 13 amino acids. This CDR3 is CSSSLPLVDEQYF. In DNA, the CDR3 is TGTTCCAGCAGCCTACCCCTGGTGGACGAGCAGTACTTC. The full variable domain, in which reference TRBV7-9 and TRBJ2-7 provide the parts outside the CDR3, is DTGVSQNPRHKITKRGQNVTFRCDPISEHNRLYWYRQTLGQGPEFLTYFQNEAQLEKSRLLSDRFSAERPKGSFSTLEIQRTEQGDSAMYLCSSSLPLVDEQYFGPGTRLTVT.

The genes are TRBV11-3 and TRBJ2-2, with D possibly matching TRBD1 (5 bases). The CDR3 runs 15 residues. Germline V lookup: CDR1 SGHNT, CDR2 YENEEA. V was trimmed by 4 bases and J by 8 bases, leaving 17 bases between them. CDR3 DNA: TGTGCCAGCAGCTCAGTGGGCCTAACAGGAGGGGAGCTGTTTTTT. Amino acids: CASSSVGLTGGELFF.

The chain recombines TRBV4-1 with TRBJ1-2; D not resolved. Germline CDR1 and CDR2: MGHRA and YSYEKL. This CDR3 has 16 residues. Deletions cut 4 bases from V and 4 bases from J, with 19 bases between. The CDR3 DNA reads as TGCGCCAGCAGCCGGATGAATGGCGGGGAGGGCTATGGCTACACCTTC. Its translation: CASSRMNGGEGYGYTF.

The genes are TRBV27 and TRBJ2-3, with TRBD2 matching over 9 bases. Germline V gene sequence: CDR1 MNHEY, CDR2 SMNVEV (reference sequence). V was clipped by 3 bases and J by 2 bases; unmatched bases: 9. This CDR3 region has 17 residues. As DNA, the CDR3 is TGTGCCAGCAGTTTTGATGCTAGCGGGGACCTCACAGATACGCAGTATTTT. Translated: CASSFDASGDLTDTQYF.

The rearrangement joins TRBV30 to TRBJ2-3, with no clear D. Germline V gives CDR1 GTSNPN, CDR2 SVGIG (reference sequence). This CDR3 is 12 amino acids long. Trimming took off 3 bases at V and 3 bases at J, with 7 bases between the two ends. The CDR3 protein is CAWRQATDTQYF. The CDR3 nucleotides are TGTGCCTGGAGGCAAGCAACAGATACGCAGTATTTT.

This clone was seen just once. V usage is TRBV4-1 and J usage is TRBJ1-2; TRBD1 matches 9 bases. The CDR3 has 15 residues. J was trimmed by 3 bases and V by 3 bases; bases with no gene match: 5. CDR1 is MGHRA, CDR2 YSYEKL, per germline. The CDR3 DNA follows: TGCGCCAGCAGCCAGCACAGGGGGCGCGACTATGGCTACACCTTC. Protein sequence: CASSQHRGRDYGYTF.

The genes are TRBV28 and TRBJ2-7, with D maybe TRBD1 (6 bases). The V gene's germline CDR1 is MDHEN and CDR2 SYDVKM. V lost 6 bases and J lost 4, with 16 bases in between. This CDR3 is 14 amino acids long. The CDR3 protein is CASRPQGQDYEQYF. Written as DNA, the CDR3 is TGTGCCAGCAGGCCTCAGGGACAAGATTACGAGCAGTACTTC.

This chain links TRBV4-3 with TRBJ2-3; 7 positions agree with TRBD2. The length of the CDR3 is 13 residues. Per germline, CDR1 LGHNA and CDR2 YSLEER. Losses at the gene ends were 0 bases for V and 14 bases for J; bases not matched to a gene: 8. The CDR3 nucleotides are TGCGCCAGCAGCCAAGATATCGGGGGGTATGGGTATTTT. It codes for CASSQDIGGYGYF.

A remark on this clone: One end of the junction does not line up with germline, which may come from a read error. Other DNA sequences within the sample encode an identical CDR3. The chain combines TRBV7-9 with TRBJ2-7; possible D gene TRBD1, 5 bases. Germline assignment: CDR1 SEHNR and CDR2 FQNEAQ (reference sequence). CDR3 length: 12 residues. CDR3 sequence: CSSSLDSYEQYF. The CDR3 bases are TGTTCCAGCAGCTTAGACAGCTACGAGCAGTACTTC. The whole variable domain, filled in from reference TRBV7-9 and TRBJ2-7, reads DTGVSQNPRHKITKRGQNVTFRCDPISEHNRLYWYRQTLGQGPEFLTYFQNEAQLEKSRLLSDRFSAERPKGSFSTLEIQRTEQGDSAMYLCSSSLDSYEQYFGPGTRLTVT.